A selection of T cell receptor beta chains follows, all from one sample in a study of cytomegalovirus exposure and HLA in healthy donors. Assay used: immunoSEQ multiplex PCR; TCRdb lists only in-frame clones, some missing. The data show fewer than 200,000 clones, approximately 77% seen once. Sequences were obtained from PBMCs. Receptors originate from a man in his thirties or forties in good health and CMV-seropositive. Each CDR3 is given with its conserved first and last residue. A D gene is named only where the DNA matches it firmly. The size field is filled for only some rows; it gives once, few, many or a size class.

V	size	J	D	CDR3	DNA
TRBV28	NA	TRBJ2-7	TRBD1	CASTPGTANYEQYF	TGTGCCAGCACCCCCGGGACAGCCAACTACGAGCAGTACTTC
TRBV19	NA	TRBJ2-7	TRBD1	CASSGEGRGPLTYEQYF	TGTGCCAGTAGTGGTGAGGGTAGGGGGCCCCTTACCTACGAGCAGTACTTC
TRBV6-6	NA	TRBJ1-1	NA	CASSYLGVFNTEAFF	TGTGCCAGCAGTTACCTCGGGGTCTTTAACACTGAAGCTTTCTTT
TRBV28	few	TRBJ1-2	NA	CASSPIPPNYGYTF	TGTGCCAGCAGTCCTATCCCACCCAACTATGGCTACACCTTC
TRBV9	NA	TRBJ2-1	TRBD2	CASSSGLAGGYNEQFF	TGTGCCAGCAGCTCCGGACTAGCGGGGGGGTACAATGAGCAGTTCTTC
TRBV5-5	NA	TRBJ2-2	TRBD1	CASSPGQGRAGELFF	TGTGCCAGCAGCCCGGGACAGGGGAGGGCCGGGGAGCTGTTTTTT
TRBV5-1	once	TRBJ1-1	NA	CASSSWGGDLFTEAFF	TGCGCCAGCAGCTCTTGGGGGGGGGACTTATTTACTGAAGCTTTCTTT
TRBV4-3	NA	TRBJ1-2	TRBD1	CASSQGQLYGYTF	TGCGCCAGCAGCCAGGGACAGCTCTATGGCTACACCTTC
TRBV10-3	few	TRBJ2-3	NA	CAIRITGTDTQYF	TGTGCCATCAGGATTACAGGAACAGATACGCAGTATTTT
TRBV5-1	NA	TRBJ2-3	TRBD2	CASSSLAGGSTDTQYF	TGCGCCAGCAGCTCCCTAGCGGGGGGCAGCACAGATACGCAGTATTTT
TRBV2	NA	TRBJ1-2	NA	CASSVGQRSYGYTF	TGTGCCAGCAGTGTTGGACAGCGATCTTATGGCTACACCTTC
TRBV1	once	TRBJ2-5	NA	CTSSQVAGGRQETQYF	TGCACCAGCAGCCAAGTGGCAGGGGGCCGCCAAGAGACCCAGTACTTC
TRBV7-3	NA	TRBJ2-7	NA	CASSPTEARFGEQYF	TGTGCCAGCAGCCCGACCGAGGCGAGGTTCGGAGAGCAGTACTTC
TRBV7-9	NA	TRBJ2-7	NA	CSSSATSYEQYF	TGTTCCAGCAGCGCGACAAGCTACGAGCAGTACTTC
TRBV5-1	NA	TRBJ2-3	TRBD2	CASSLGGLAATDTQYF	TGCGCCAGCAGCTTGGGGGGACTAGCGGCCACAGATACGCAGTATTTT
TRBV19	NA	TRBJ2-1	TRBD2	CATVPGLAGGTYNEQFF	TGTGCCACCGTCCCGGGACTAGCGGGGGGAACCTACAATGAGCAGTTCTTC
TRBV7-9	few	TRBJ2-3	TRBD1	CASSPTGADTQYF	TGTGCCAGCAGCCCCACAGGGGCAGATACGCAGTATTTT
TRBV5-4	NA	TRBJ2-7	NA	CASSLEGGNYEQYF	TGTGCCAGCAGCTTGGAAGGCGGGAACTACGAGCAGTACTTC
TRBV28	NA	TRBJ2-7	NA	CASSLSTGAGNYEQYF	TGTGCCAGCAGTTTAAGTACAGGGGCGGGGAACTACGAGCAGTACTTC
TRBV6-6	NA	TRBJ1-6	TRBD1	CASSYGDRGRSPLHF	TGTGCCAGCAGTTACGGTGACAGGGGGCGTTCACCCCTCCACTTT
TRBV7-8	NA	TRBJ2-5	TRBD2	CASSLQRGGLETQYF	TGTGCCAGCAGCTTACAACGGGGGGGTCTGGAGACCCAGTACTTC
TRBV6-6	NA	TRBJ1-6	TRBD1	CASSFGTGSSNSPLHF	TGTGCCAGCAGTTTCGGGACAGGGAGTAGTAATTCACCCCTCCACTTT
TRBV30	NA	TRBJ2-7	NA	CAWSVDSVGYEQYF	TGTGCCTGGAGTGTAGACAGCGTGGGCTACGAGCAGTACTTC
TRBV6-5	NA	TRBJ1-2	NA	CASSYLNRVRGYTF	TGTGCCAGCAGTTACTTGAACAGGGTTAGAGGCTACACCTTC
TRBV28	NA	TRBJ1-1	TRBD1	CASSLSLSGTANTEAFF	TGTGCCAGCAGTTTATCCCTCTCCGGGACAGCGAACACTGAAGCTTTCTTT
TRBV30	NA	TRBJ2-3	NA	CAWSSLGGRDTQYF	TGTGCCTGGAGTAGTCTAGGGGGTCGGGATACGCAGTATTTT
TRBV6-6	NA	TRBJ2-7	TRBD1	CASSRDSNYEQYF	TGTGCCAGCAGTCGGGACAGCAACTACGAGCAGTACTTC
TRBV30	NA	TRBJ1-3	NA	CAWSVPGTGNTIYF	TGTGCCTGGAGTGTACCAGGGACTGGAAACACCATATATTTT
TRBV5-1	NA	TRBJ1-1	TRBD1	CASSSRTGGANTEAFF	TGCGCCAGCAGCTCCCGGACAGGGGGCGCGAACACTGAAGCTTTCTTT
TRBV7-9	NA	TRBJ1-6	NA	CASSLTDSPGSPLHF	TGTGCCAGCAGCCTAACGGACAGCCCCGGTTCACCCCTCCACTTT
TRBV30	few	TRBJ1-1	TRBD1	CAWRNRGGTEAFF	TGTGCCTGGAGGAACAGGGGGGGTACTGAAGCTTTCTTT
TRBV7-9	NA	TRBJ1-2	NA	CASSPGIGYTF	TGTGCCAGCAGCCCCGGGATAGGCTACACCTTC
TRBV19	NA	TRBJ2-7	NA	CASSQAFYYEQYF	TGTGCCAGTAGTCAAGCCTTTTACTACGAGCAGTACTTC
TRBV6-6	NA	TRBJ1-6	TRBD1	CASTPGTGRNSPLHF	TGTGCCAGCACCCCCGGGACAGGGCGCAATTCACCCCTCCACTTT
TRBV11-2	NA	TRBJ2-7	NA	CASSFGTESYEQYF	TGTGCCAGCAGCTTCGGGACTGAGTCCTACGAGCAGTACTTC
TRBV27	NA	TRBJ2-1	TRBD1	CASSSRRDRAGTGGLVEQFF	TGTGCCAGCAGTTCGCGCCGGGACAGGGCCGGGACCGGGGGGCTTGTTGAGCAGTTCTTC
TRBV28	NA	TRBJ2-7	NA	CASSSGSYEQYF	TGTGCCAGCAGTTCAGGGTCCTACGAGCAGTACTTC
TRBV6-6	NA	TRBJ2-7	NA	CASSYLLEQYF	TGTGCCAGCAGTTACCTTCTCGAGCAGTACTTC
TRBV7-6	NA	TRBJ2-3	NA	CASSSLLGGRTQYF	TGTGCCAGCAGCTCCCTGTTGGGGGGACGTACGCAGTATTTT
TRBV9	NA	TRBJ1-4	TRBD1	CASSSGTGVRKLFF	TGTGCCAGCAGCTCCGGCACAGGGGTTCGAAAACTGTTTTTT
TRBV7-3	NA	TRBJ2-3	TRBD2	CASSSRGEGDTQYF	TGTGCCAGCAGCTCCCGGGGGGAAGGAGATACGCAGTATTTT
TRBV4-1	NA	TRBJ2-7	TRBD1	CASSQGTGFSSYEQYF	TGCGCCAGCAGCCAAGGGACAGGGTTTTCATCCTACGAGCAGTACTTC
TRBV9	few	TRBJ2-7	NA	CASSVGGHGSYEQYF	TGTGCCAGCAGCGTAGGGGGACACGGTTCATACGAGCAGTACTTC
TRBV13	NA	TRBJ2-7	TRBD1	CASSLGGQGFYEQYF	TGTGCCAGCAGCTTAGGCGGACAGGGATTCTACGAGCAGTACTTC
TRBV2	few	TRBJ2-7	TRBD1	CASAGTGENEQYF	TGTGCCAGCGCGGGGACAGGGGAGAACGAGCAGTACTTC
TRBV7-9	few	TRBJ2-3	NA	CASSPQLYTQYF	TGTGCCAGCAGCCCACAGTTATATACGCAGTATTTT
TRBV27	NA	TRBJ1-1	NA	CASTYVGAMNTEAFF	TGTGCCAGCACCTACGTGGGAGCAATGAACACTGAAGCTTTCTTT
TRBV29-1	NA	TRBJ2-6	NA	CSAQVSGANVLTF	TGCAGCGCCCAGGTCTCTGGGGCCAACGTCCTGACTTTC
TRBV6-5	NA	TRBJ2-2	NA	CASSYSRDTGELFF	TGTGCCAGCAGTTACTCCAGGGACACCGGGGAGCTGTTTTTT
TRBV7-7	NA	TRBJ1-6	TRBD1	CASSSGGSGGPPLHF	TGTGCCAGCAGCTCAGGGGGCTCCGGCGGGCCACCCCTCCACTTT
TRBV6-1	NA	TRBJ1-2	NA	CASSEASSYGYTF	TGTGCCAGCAGTGAAGCCTCTTCCTATGGCTACACCTTC
TRBV6-1	few	TRBJ2-5	TRBD2	CASSDDGGAGETQYF	TGTGCCAGCAGTGATGACGGGGGGGCAGGGGAGACCCAGTACTTC
TRBV10-3	NA	TRBJ2-2	TRBD2	CAIGAGGNTGELFF	TGTGCCATCGGAGCGGGGGGGAACACCGGGGAGCTGTTTTTT